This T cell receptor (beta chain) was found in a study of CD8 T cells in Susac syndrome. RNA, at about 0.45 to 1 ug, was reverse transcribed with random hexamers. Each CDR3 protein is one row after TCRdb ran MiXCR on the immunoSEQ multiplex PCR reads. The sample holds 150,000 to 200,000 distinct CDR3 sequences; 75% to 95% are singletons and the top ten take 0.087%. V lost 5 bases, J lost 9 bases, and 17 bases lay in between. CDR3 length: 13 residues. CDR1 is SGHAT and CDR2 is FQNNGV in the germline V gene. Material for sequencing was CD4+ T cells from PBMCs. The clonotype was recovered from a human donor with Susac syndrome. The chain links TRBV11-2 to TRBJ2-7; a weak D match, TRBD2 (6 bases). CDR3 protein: CASSPLTARGQYF. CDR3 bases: TGTGCCAGCAGCCCCCTTACAGCGCGGGGGCAGTACTTC. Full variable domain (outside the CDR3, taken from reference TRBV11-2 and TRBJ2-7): EAGVAQSPRYKIIEKRQSVAFWCNPISGHATLYWYQQILGQGPKLLIQFQNNGVVDDSQLPKDRFSAERLKGVDSTLKIQPAKLEDSAVYLCASSPLTARGQYFGPGTRLTVT.